This T cell receptor (beta chain) was recovered during a study of T cell repertoires in cytomegalovirus infection. TCRdb redid the calling of the reads with MiXCR, one entry per CDR3 protein. The sample yields more than 500,000 distinct CDR3 sequences, more than 15% seen once. V dropped 5 bases and J dropped 4; count of bases not matched to a gene: 7. Germline CDR1 is MNHEY and CDR2 is SMNVEV (reference sequence). The CDR3 is 14 residues long. The chain links TRBV27 to TRBJ1-2; 7 nucleotides match TRBD1. The sequencing input was CD8+ T cells from PBMCs. The receptor was derived from a human donor in good health (CMV status not recorded). Some clones in this sample may be carry-over from other donors' samples. CDR3: CASSPRTGRYGYTF. In DNA, the CDR3 is TGTGCCAGCAGTCCCCGGACAGGCCGCTATGGCTACACCTTC.